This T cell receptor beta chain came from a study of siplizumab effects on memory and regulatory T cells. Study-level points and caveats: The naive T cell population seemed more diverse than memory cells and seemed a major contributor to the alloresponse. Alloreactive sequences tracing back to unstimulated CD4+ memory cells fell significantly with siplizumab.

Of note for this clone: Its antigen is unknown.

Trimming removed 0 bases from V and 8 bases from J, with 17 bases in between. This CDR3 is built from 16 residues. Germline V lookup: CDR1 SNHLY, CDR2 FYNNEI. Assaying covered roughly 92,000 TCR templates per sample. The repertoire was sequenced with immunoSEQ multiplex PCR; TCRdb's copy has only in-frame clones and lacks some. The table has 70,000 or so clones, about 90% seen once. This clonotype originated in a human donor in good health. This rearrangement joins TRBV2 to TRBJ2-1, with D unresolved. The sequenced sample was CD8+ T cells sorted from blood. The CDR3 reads CASSEALHRMVDEQFF. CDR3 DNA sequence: TGTGCCAGCAGTGAAGCGCTTCACAGAATGGTCGATGAGCAGTTCTTC.